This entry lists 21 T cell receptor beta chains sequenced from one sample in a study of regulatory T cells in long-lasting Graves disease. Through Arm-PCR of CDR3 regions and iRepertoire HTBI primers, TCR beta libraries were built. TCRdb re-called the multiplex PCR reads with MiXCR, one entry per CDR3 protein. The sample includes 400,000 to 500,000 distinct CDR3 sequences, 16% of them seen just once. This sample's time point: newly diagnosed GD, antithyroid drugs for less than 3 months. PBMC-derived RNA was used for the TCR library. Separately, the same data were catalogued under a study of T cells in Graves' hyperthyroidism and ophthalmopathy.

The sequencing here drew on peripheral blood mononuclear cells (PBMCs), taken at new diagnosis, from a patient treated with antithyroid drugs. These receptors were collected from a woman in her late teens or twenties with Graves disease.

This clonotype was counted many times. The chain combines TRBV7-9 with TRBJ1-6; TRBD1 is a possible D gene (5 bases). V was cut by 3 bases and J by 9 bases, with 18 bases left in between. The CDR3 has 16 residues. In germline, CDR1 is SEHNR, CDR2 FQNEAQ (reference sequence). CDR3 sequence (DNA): TGTGCCAGCAGCTTCGACCCAGGGCTCCGGGGTTCACCCCTCCACTTT. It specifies CASSFDPGLRGSPLHF.

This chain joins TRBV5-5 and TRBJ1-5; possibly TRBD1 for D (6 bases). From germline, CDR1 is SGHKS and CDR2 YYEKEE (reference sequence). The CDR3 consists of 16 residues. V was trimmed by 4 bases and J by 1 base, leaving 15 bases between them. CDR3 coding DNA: TGTGCCAGCAGCGGCACAGGGATGCCAAGCAATCAGCCCCAGCATTTT. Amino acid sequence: CASSGTGMPSNQPQHF.

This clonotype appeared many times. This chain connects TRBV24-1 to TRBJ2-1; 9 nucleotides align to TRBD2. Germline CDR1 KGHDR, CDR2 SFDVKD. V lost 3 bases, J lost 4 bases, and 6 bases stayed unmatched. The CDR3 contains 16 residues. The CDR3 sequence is CATSDAASGTYNEQFF. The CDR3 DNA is TGTGCCACCAGTGATGCCGCTAGCGGGACTTACAATGAGCAGTTCTTC.

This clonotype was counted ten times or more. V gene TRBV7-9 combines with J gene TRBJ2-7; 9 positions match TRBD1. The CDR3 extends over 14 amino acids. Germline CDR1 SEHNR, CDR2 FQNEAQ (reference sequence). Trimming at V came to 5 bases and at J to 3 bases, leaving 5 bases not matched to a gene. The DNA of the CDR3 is TGTGCCAGCAGCGTACAGGGGGCACACTACGAGCAGTACTTC. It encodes CASSVQGAHYEQYF.

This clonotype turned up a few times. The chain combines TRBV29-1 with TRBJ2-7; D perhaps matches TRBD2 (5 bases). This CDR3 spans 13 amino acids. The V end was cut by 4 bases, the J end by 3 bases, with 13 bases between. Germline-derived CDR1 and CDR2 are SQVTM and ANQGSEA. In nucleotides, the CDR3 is TGCAGCGTTGTAGGCGGAGGCTTCTACGAGCAGTACTTC. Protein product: CSVVGGGFYEQYF.

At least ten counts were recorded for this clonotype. CDR3 loop: CASSFTPGYEQYF. The CDR3 DNA reads as TGTGCCAGCAGTTTTACACCGGGTTACGAGCAGTACTTC. The V and J genes are TRBV12-3 or TRBV12-4 and TRBJ2-7; no firm D call. This CDR3 contains 13 residues. Trimming shortened V by 3 bases and J by 4 bases, and 10 bases separated the two germline ends.

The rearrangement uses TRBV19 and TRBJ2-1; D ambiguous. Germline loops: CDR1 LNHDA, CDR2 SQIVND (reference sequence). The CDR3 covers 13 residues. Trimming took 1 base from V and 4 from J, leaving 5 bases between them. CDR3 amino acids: CASSIARYNEQFF. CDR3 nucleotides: TGTGCCAGTAGTATAGCACGTTACAATGAGCAGTTCTTC.

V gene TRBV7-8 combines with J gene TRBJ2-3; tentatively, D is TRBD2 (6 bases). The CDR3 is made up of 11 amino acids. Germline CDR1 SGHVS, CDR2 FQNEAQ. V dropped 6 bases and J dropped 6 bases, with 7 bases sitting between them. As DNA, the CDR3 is TGTGCCAGCAGAGGAGGGGATACGCAGTATTTT. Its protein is CASRGGDTQYF.

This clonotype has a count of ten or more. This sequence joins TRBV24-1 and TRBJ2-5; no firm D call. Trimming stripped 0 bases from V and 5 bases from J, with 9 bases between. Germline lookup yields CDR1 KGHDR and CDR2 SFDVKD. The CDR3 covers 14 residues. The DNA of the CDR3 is TGTGCCACCAGTGATTTGAAGGCAGCGGAGACCCAGTACTTC. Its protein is CATSDLKAAETQYF.

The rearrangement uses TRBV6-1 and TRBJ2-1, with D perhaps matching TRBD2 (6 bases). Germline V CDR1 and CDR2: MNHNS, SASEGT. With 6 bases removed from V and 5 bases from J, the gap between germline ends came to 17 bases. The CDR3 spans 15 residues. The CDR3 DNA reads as TGTGCCAGCAGCTTACCGGGAGTAAGAAACAATGAGCAGTTCTTC. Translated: CASSLPGVRNNEQFF.

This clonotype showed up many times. The CDR3 DNA is TGTGCCAGCAGCTCCCCCCTAGCGGGAGTGGAGACCCAGTACTTC. Protein: CASSSPLAGVETQYF. The rearrangement uses TRBV11-2 and TRBJ2-5; TRBD2 agrees at 10 bases. With 4 bases clipped from V and 5 bases from J, the junction kept 7 bases outside the gene matches. Germline loops: CDR1 SGHAT, CDR2 FQNNGV. CDR3 length equals 15 residues.

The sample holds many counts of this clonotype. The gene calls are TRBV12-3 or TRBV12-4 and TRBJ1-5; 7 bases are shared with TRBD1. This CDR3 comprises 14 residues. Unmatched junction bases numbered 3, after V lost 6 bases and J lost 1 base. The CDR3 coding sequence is TGTGCCAGCAGGAAACAGGGGAGCAATCAGCCCCAGCATTTT. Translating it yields CASRKQGSNQPQHF.

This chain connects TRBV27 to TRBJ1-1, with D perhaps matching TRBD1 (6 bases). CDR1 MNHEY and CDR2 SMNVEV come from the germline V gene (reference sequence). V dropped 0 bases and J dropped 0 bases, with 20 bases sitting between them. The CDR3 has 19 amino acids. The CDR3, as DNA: TGTGCCAGCAGTTTATCGACCTACAGGGTAATGGGAGTGAACACTGAAGCTTTCTTT. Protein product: CASSLSTYRVMGVNTEAFF.

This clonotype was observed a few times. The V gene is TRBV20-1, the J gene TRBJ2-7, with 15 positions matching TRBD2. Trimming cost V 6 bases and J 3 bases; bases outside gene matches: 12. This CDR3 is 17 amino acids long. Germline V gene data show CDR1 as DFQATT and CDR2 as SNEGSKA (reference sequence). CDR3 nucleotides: TGCAGTGCCAATCCGGGACTAGCGGGAGGACCAAACTACGAGCAGTACTTC. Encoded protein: CSANPGLAGGPNYEQYF.

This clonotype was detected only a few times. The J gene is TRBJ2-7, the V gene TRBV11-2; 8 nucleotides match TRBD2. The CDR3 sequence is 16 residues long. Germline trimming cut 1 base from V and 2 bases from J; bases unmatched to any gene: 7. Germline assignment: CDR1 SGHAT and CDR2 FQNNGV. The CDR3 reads CASSLGRTSGAYEQYF. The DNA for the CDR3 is TGTGCCAGCAGCTTAGGGCGAACTAGCGGAGCCTACGAGCAGTACTTC.

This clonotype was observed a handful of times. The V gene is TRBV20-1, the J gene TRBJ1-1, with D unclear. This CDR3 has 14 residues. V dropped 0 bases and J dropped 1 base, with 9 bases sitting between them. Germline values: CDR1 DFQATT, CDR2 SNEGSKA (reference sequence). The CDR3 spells CSARDSGKNTEAFF. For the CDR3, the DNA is TGCAGTGCTAGAGATTCGGGGAAGAACACTGAAGCTTTCTTT.

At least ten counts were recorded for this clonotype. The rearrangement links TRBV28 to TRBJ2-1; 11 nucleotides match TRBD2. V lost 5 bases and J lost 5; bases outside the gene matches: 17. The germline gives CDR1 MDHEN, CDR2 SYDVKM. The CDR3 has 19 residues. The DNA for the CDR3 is TGTGCCAGCAGTCTCTACCGCTACCAGGGACTAGCGGAGGACAATGAGCAGTTCTTC. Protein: CASSLYRYQGLAEDNEQFF.

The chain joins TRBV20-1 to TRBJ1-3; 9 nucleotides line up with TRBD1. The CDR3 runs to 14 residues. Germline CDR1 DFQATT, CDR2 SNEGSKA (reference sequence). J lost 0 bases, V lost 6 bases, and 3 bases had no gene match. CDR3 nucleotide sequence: TGCAGTGCCACGACAGGGGGCTCTGGAAACACCATATATTTT. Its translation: CSATTGGSGNTIYF.

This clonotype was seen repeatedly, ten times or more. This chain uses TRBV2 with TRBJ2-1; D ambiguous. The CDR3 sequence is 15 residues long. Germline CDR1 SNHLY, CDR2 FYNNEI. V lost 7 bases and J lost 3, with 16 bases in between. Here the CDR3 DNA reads TGTGCCAGCAAAGGACCTGGTGGGCTCTACAATGAGCAGTTCTTC. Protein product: CASKGPGGLYNEQFF. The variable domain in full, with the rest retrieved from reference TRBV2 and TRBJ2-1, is EPEVTQTPSHQVTQMGQEVILRCVPISNHLYFYWYRQILGQKVEFLVSFYNNEISEKSEIFDDQFSVERPDGSNFTLKIRSTKLEDSAMYFCASKGPGGLYNEQFFGPGTRLTVL.

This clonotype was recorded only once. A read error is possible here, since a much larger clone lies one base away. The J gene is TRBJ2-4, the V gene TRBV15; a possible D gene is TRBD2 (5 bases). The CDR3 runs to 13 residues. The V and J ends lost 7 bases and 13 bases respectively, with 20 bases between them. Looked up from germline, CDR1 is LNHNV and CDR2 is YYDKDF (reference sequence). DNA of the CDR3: TGTGCCACCAAGGCGGGCTCCTACAATGAGCAGTACTTC. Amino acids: CATKAGSYNEQYF.

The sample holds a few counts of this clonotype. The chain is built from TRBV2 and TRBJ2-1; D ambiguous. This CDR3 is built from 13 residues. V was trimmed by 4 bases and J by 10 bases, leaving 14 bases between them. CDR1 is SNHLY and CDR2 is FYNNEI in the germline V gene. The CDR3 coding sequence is TGTGCCAGCAGTGTTGGCCCCAGCCCAGAGCAGTTCTTC. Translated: CASSVGPSPEQFF. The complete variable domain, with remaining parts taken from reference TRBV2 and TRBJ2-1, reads EPEVTQTPSHQVTQMGQEVILRCVPISNHLYFYWYRQILGQKVEFLVSFYNNEISEKSEIFDDQFSVERPDGSNFTLKIRSTKLEDSAMYFCASSVGPSPEQFFGPGTRLTVL.